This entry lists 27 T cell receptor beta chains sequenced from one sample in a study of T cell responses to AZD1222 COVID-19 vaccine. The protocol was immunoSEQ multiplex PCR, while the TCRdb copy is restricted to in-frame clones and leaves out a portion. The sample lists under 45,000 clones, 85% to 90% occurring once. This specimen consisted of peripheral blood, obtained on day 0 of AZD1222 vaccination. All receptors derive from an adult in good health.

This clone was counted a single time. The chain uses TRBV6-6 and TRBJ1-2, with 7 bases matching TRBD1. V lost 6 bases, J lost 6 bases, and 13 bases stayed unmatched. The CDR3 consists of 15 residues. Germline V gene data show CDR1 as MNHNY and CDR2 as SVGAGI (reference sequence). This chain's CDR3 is CASREGPAGTDGYTF. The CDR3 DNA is TGTGCCAGCAGGGAGGGGCCAGCCGGGACAGATGGCTACACCTTC.

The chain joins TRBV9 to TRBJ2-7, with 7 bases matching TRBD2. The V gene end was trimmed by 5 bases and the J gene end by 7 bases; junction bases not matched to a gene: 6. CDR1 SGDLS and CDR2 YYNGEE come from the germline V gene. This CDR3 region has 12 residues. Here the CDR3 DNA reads TGTGCCAGCAGTCCCGGGGGGTCAGAGCAGTACTTC. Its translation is CASSPGGSEQYF.

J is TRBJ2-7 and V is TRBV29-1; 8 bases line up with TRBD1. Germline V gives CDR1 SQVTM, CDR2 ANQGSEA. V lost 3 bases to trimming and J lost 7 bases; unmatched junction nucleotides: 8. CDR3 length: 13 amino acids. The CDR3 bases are TGCAGCGTTGAGGGCAGGGGGCTTCAGGAGCAGTACTTC. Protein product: CSVEGRGLQEQYF.

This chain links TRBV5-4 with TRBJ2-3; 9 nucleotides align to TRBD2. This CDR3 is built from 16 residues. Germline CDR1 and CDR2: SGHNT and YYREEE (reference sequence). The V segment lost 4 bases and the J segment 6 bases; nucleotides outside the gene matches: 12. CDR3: CASSDVPGLAGDTQYF. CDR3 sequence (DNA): TGTGCCAGCAGCGATGTACCGGGACTAGCAGGGGATACGCAGTATTTT.

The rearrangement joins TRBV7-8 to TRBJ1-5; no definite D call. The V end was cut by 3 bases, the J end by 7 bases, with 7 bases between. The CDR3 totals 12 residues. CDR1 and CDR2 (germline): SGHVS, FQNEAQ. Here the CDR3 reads CASSFLEQPQHF. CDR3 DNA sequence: TGTGCCAGCAGCTTTCTCGAGCAGCCCCAGCATTTT.

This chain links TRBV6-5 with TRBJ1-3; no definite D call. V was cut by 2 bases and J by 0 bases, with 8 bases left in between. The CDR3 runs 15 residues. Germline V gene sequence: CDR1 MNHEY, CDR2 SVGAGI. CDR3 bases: TGTGCCAGCAGTTACGCACACCCCTCTGGAAACACCATATATTTT. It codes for CASSYAHPSGNTIYF.

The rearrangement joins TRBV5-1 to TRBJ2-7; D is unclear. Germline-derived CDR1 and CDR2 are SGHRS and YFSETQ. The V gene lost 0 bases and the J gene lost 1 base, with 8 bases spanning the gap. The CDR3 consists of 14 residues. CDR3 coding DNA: TGCGCCAGCAGCTTGGCCACAGAGTCCTACGAGCAGTACTTC. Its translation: CASSLATESYEQYF.

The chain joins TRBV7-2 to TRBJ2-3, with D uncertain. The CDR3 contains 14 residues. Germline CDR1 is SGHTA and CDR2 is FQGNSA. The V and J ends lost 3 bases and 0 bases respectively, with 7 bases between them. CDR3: CASSFTESTDTQYF. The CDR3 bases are TGTGCCAGCAGCTTTACGGAAAGCACAGATACGCAGTATTTT.

CDR3 DNA: TGTGCCAGCAGCTTAGGTGGGGGTACCTCCTACGAGCAGTACTTC. Amino acids: CASSLGGGTSYEQYF. The chain carries TRBV7-6 and TRBJ2-7; D could derive from TRBD1 or TRBD2 (5 bases each). Trimming removed 1 base from V and 0 bases from J, with 10 bases in between. Germline-derived CDR1 and CDR2 are SGHVS and FNYEAQ. The CDR3 has 15 residues.

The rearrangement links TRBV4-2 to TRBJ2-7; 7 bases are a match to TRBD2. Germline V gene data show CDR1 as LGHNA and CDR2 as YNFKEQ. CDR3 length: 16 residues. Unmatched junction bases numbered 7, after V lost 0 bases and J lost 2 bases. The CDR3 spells CASSQDLGGSPYEQYF. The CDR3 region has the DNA TGTGCCAGCAGCCAAGATCTTGGCGGGAGTCCCTACGAGCAGTACTTC.

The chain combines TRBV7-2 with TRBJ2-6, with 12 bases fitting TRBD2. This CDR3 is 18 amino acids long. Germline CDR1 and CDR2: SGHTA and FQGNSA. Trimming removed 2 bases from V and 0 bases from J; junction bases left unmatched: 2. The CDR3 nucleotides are TGTGCCAGCAGCTTACTAGCGGGAGGGTACTCTGGGGCCAACGTCCTGACTTTC. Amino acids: CASSLLAGGYSGANVLTF.

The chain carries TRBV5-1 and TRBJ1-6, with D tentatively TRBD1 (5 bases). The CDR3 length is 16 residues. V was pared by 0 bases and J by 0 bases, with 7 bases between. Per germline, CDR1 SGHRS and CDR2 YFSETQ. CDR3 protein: CASSLEGSSYNSPLHF. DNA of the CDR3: TGCGCCAGCAGCTTGGAGGGGAGCTCCTATAATTCACCCCTCCACTTT.

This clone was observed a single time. The CDR3 region is CATSPSGRSTDTQYF. The DNA for the CDR3 is TGTGCCACCAGTCCTAGCGGGAGGTCCACAGATACGCAGTATTTT. V gene TRBV24-1 combines with J gene TRBJ2-3; 11 nucleotides agree with TRBD2. The CDR3 has 15 amino acids. Trimming at V came to 6 bases and at J to 2 bases, leaving 3 bases not matched to a gene. Germline lookup yields CDR1 KGHDR and CDR2 SFDVKD.

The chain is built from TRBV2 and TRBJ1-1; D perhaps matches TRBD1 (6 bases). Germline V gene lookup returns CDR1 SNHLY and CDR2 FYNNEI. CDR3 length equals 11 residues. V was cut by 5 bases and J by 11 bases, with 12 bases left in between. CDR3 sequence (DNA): TGTGCCAGCAGTAACAGGGCATGGGCTTTCTTT. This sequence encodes CASSNRAWAFF.

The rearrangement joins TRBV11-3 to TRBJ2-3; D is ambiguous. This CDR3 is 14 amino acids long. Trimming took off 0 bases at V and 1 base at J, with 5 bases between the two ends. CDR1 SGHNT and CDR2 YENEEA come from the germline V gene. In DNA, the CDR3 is TGTGCCAGCAGCTTAGATCGTGGCACAGATACGCAGTATTTT. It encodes CASSLDRGTDTQYF.

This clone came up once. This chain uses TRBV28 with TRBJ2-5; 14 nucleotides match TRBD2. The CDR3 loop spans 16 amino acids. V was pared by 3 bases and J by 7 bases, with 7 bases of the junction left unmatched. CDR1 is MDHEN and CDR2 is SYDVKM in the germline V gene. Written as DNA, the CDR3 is TGTGCCAGCAGTTTGGGGGGACTAGCGGGAGTAGGGACCCAGTACTTC. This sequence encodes CASSLGGLAGVGTQYF.

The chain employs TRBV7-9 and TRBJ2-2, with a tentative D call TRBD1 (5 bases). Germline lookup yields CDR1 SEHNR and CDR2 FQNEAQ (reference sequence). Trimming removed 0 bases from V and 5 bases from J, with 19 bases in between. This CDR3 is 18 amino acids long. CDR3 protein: CASSLARSGPIRTGELFF. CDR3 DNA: TGTGCCAGCAGCTTAGCGAGGTCAGGGCCCATCCGGACCGGGGAGCTGTTTTTT.

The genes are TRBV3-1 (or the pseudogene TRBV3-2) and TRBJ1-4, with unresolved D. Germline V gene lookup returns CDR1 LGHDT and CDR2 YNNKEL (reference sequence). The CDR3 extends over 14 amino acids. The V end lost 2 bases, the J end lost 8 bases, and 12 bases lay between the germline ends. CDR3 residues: CASSQPGSEEKLFF. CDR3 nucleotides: TGTGCCAGCAGCCAACCCGGTTCGGAAGAAAAACTGTTTTTT.

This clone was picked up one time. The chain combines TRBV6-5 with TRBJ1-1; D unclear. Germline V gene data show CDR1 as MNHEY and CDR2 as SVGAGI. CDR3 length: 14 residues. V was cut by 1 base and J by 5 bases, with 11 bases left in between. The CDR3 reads CASSYFEMRTEAFF. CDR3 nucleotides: TGTGCCAGCAGTTACTTCGAGATGCGGACTGAAGCTTTCTTT.

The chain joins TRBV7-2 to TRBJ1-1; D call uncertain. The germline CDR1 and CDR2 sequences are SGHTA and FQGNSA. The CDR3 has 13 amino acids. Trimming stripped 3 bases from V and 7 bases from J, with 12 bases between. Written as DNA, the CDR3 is TGTGCCAGCAGCTTTACGACCTTCGGTGAAGCTTTCTTT. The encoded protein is CASSFTTFGEAFF.

CDR3 sequence (DNA): TGTGCCAGCCGGACTTGGCGGGACGGGGAGGAGACCCAGTACTTC. This translates into CASRTWRDGEETQYF. The V call is TRBV13, the J call TRBJ2-5, with a tentative D call TRBD2 (6 bases). Germline loops: CDR1 PRHDT, CDR2 FYEKMQ (reference sequence). This CDR3 region has 15 residues. Trimming pared 8 bases from V and 5 bases from J, leaving 21 bases between.

CDR3 coding DNA: TGCGCCAGCAGACGATGGGCCGTGAAAGCGGGGGGGCCCCCCGGGGAGCTGTTTTTT. Its protein product is CASRRWAVKAGGPPGELFF. J is TRBJ2-2 and V is TRBV4-1; TRBD2 agrees at 10 bases. In germline, CDR1 is MGHRA, CDR2 YSYEKL. The CDR3 is 19 residues long. The trim removed 6 bases at V and 6 bases at J, leaving 19 bases unmatched.

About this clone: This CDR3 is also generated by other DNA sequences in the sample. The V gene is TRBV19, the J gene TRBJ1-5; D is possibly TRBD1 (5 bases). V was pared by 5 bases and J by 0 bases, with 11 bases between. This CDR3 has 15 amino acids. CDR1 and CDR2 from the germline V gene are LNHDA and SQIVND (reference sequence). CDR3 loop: CASSLGVGSNQPQHF. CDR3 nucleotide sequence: TGTGCCAGTAGTTTAGGGGTCGGTAGCAATCAGCCCCAGCATTTT.

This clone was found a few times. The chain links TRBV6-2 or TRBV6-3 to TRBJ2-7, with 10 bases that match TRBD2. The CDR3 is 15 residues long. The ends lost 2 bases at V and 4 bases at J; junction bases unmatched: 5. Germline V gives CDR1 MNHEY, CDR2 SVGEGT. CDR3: CASSYLSGRLYEQYF. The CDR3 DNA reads TGTGCCAGCAGTTACCTTAGCGGGAGGTTATACGAGCAGTACTTC.

The CDR3 protein is CASSLSVVYEQYF. The CDR3 DNA sequence: TGTGCCAGCAGTTTATCCGTTGTGTACGAGCAGTACTTC. The chain is built from TRBV27 and TRBJ2-7; D call uncertain. The ends were cut back, 0 bases at V and 4 bases at J, with 7 bases in the middle. The CDR3 is 13 amino acids. Germline assignment: CDR1 MNHEY and CDR2 SMNVEV (reference sequence).

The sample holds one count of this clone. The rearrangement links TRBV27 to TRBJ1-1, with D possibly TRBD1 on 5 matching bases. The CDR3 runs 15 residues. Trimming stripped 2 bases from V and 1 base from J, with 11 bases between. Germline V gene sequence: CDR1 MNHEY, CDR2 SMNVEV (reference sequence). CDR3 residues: CASSLTPGGNTEAFF. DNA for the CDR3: TGTGCCAGCAGTTTAACCCCCGGGGGGAACACTGAAGCTTTCTTT.

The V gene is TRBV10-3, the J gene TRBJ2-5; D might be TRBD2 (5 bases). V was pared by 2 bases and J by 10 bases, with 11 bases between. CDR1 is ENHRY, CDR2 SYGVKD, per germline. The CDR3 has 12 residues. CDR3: CAISEPNRDQYF. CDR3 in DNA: TGTGCCATCAGTGAGCCAAACCGGGACCAGTACTTC.